This T cell receptor (beta chain) was identified during a study of early T cells in non-severe SARS-CoV-2 infection. The table lists this clonotype with a few counts. V was shortened by 6 bases and J by 3 bases, with 8 bases between the two germline ends. Germline loops: CDR1 SQVTM, CDR2 ANQGSEA. The CDR3 extends over 11 amino acids. Individual cDNA molecules were tagged with unique molecular identifiers. MiXCR was run by TCRdb on the 5' RACE reads, yielding one entry per CDR3 protein. Counted here are roughly 26,000 distinct CDR3 sequences, approximately 5.1% occurring once; the ten biggest clones make up 3% to 5%.

Sequencing was carried out using whole blood. The chain employs TRBV29-1 and TRBJ1-1; no reliable D call. This sequence was found in an adult who was a healthcare worker with PCR-confirmed SARS-CoV-2 infection or an uninfected control (not recorded which). This chain's CDR3 is CSVDSYTEAFF. The CDR3 DNA follows: TGCAGCGTGGACTCCTACACTGAAGCTTTCTTT.